This record covers a single T cell receptor (beta chain). Its target is not known. Time point of the sample: recipient sample about 28 days before transplant, after cytoreduction. Profiling relied on immunoSEQ multiplex PCR, and the TCRdb table lists in-frame clones only, not all of them. Of 5,500 to 7,500 clones in the sample, 65% to 85% were seen once. This CDR3 has 14 amino acids. V lost 6 bases and J lost 5, with 16 bases in between. Germline V CDR1 and CDR2: MNHEY, SMNVEV (reference sequence). This sample was included in a study of T cell clonotyping in hematopoietic cell transplantation. Whole-study results and caveats: Pathologically expanded recipient clonotypes increased progressively from day 30 to day 180 as diversity fell.

The TCR was taken from a woman aged 45-60 years with acute myeloid leukemia. Some clones in this sample may be carry-over from other donors' samples. The rearrangement links TRBV27 to TRBJ1-2, with D perhaps TRBD1 (5 bases). Sequenced material: peripheral blood mononuclear cells, taken before stem cell transplant. The CDR3 protein is CASRVAGRRYGYTF. The CDR3 bases are TGTGCCAGCAGGGTGGCGGGGCGGAGATATGGCTACACCTTC.